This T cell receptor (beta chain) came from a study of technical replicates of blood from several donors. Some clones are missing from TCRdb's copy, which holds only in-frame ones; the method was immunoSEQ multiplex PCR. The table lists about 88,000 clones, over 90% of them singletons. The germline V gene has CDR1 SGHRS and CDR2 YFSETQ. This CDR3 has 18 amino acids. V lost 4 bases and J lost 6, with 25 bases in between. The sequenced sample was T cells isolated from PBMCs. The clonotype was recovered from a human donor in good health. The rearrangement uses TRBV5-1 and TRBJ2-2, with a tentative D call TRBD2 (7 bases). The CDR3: CASSPLDRQRTSAGELFF. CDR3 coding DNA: TGCGCCAGCAGCCCCCTGGACAGACAGCGGACTAGTGCCGGGGAGCTGTTTTTT.